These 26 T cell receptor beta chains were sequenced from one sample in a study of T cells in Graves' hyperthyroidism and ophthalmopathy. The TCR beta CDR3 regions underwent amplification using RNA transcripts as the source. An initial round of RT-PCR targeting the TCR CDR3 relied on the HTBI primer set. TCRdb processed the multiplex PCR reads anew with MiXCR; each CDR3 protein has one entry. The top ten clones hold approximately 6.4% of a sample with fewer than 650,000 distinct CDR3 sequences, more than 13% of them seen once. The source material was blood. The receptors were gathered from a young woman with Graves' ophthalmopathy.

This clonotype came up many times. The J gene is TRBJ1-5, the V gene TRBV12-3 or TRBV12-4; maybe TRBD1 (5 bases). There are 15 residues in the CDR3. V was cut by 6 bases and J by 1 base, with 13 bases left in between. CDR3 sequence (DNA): TGTGCCAGCAGCCTGACGAGACAGAGCAATCAGCCCCAGCATTTT. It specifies CASSLTRQSNQPQHF.

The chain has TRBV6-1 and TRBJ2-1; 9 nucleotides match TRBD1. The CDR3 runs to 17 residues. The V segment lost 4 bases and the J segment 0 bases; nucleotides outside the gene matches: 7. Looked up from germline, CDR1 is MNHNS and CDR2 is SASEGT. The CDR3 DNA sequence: TGTGCCAGCAGTGGCTCCCCGGGACAGGGCTCCTACAATGAGCAGTTCTTC. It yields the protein CASSGSPGQGSYNEQFF.

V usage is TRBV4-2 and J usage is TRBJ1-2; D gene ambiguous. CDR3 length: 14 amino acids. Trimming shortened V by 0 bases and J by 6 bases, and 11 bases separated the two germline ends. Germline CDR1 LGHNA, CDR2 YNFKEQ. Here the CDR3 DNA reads TGTGCCAGCAGCCAAGATAGGGAATCGGATGGCTACACCTTC. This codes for CASSQDRESDGYTF.

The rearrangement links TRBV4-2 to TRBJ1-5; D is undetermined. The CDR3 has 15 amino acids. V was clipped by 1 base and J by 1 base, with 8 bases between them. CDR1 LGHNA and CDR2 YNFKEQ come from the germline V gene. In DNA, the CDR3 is TGTGCCAGCAGCCAAGTCAGAGCAAGCAATCAGCCCCAGCATTTT. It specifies CASSQVRASNQPQHF.

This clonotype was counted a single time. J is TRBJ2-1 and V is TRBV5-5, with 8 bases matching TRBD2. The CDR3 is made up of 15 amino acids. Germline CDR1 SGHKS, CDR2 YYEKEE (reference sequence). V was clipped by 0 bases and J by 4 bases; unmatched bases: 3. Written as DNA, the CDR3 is TGTGCCAGCAGCTTGGGGCCTAGCGGGTACAATGAGCAGTTCTTC. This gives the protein CASSLGPSGYNEQFF.

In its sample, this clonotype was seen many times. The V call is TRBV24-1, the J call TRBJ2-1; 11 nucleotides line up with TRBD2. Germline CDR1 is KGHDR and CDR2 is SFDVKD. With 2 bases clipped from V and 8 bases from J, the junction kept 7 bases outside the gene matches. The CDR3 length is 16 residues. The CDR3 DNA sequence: TGTGCCACCAGTGATTATACTAGCGGGAGTGCAGATGAGCAGTTCTTC. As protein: CATSDYTSGSADEQFF.

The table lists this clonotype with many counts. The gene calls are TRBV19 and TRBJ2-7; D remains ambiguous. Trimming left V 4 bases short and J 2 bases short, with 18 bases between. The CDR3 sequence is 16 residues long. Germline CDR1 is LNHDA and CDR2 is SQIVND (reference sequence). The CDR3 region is CASSTNPSDGTYEQYF. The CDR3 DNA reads TGTGCCAGTAGTACCAACCCTTCGGACGGAACCTACGAGCAGTACTTC. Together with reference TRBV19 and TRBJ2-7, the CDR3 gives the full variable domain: DGGITQSPKYLFRKEGQNVTLSCEQNLNHDAMYWYRQDPGQGLRLIYYSQIVNDFQKGDIAEGYSVSREKKESFPLTVTSAQKNPTAFYLCASSTNPSDGTYEQYFGPGTRLTVT.

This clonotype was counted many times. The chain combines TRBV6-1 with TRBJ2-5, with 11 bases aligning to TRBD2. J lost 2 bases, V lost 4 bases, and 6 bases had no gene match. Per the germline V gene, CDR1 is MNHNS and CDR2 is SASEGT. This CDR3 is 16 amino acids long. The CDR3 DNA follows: TGTGCCAGCAGTGTTGGACTAGCGGGCATACAAGAGACCCAGTACTTC. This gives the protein CASSVGLAGIQETQYF.

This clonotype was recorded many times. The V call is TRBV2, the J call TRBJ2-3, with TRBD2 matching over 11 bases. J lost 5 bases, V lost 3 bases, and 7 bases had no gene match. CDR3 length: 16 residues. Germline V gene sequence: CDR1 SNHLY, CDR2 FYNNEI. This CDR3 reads CASSELLAGEGDTQYF. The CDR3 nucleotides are TGTGCCAGCAGTGAGTTACTAGCGGGAGAAGGAGATACGCAGTATTTT.

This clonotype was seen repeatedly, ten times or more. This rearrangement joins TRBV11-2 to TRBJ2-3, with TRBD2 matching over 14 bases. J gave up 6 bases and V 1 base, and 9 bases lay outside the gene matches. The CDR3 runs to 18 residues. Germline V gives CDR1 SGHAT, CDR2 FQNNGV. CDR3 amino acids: CASSLAGTSGSWVDTQYF. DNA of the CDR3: TGTGCCAGCAGCTTAGCCGGGACTAGCGGGAGTTGGGTTGATACGCAGTATTTT.

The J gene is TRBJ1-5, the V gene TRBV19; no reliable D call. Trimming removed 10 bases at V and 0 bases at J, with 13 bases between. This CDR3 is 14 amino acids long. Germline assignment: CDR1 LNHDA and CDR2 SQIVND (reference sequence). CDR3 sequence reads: CATWTKYSNQPQHF. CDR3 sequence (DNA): TGTGCCACTTGGACTAAGTATAGCAATCAGCCCCAGCATTTT.

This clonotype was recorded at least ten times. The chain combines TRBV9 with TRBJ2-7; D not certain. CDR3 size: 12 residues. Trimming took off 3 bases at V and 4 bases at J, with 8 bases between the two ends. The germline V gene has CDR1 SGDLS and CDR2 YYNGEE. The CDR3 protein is CASSAQGYEQYF. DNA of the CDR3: TGTGCCAGCAGCGCCCAAGGTTACGAGCAGTACTTC.

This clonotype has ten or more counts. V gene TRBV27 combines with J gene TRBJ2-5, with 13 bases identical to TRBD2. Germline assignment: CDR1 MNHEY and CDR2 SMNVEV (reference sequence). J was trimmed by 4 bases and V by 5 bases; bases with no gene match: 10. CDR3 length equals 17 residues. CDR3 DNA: TGTGCCAGCAGTCCCGGACTAGCGGGAGTAGTAGGAGAGACCCAGTACTTC. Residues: CASSPGLAGVVGETQYF.

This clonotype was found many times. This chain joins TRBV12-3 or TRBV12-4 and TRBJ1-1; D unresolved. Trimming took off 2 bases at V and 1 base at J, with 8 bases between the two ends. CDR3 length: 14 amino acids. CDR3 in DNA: TGTGCCAGCAGTTTACCAGGAGAGAACACTGAAGCTTTCTTT. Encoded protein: CASSLPGENTEAFF.

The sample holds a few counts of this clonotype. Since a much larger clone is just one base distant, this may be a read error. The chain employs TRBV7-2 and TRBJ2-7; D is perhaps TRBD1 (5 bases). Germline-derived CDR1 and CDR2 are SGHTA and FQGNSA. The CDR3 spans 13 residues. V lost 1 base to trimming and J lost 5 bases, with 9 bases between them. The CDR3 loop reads CASSLVSRDEQYF. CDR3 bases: TGTGCCAGCAGCTTAGTAAGCAGGGACGAGCAGTACTTC.

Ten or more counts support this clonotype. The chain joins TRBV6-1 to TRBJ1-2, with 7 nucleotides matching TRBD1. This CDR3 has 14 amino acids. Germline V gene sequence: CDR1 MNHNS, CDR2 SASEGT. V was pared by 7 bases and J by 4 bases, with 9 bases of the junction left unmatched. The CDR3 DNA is TGTGCCAGCACCACGCATGGGACAGTCTATGGCTACACCTTC. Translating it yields CASTTHGTVYGYTF.

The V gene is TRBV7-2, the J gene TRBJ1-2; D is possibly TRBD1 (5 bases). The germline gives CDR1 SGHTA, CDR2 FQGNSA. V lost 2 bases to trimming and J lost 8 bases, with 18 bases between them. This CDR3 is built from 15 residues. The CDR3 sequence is CASSLISAGTDGYTF. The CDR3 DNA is TGTGCCAGCAGCTTAATCTCGGCAGGGACGGACGGCTACACCTTC.

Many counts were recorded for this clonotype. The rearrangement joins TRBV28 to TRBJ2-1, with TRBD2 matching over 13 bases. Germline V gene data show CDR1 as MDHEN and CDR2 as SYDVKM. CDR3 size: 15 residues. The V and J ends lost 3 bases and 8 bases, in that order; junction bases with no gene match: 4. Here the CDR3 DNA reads TGTGCCAGCAGTTTCCCACTAGCGGGAGGGGATGAGCAGTTCTTC. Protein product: CASSFPLAGGDEQFF.

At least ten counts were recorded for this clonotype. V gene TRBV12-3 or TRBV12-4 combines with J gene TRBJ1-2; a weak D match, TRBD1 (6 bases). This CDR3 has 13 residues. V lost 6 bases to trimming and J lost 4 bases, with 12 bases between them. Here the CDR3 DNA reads TGTGCCAGCAGCGTCGACAGGCTCTATGGCTACACCTTC. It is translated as CASSVDRLYGYTF.

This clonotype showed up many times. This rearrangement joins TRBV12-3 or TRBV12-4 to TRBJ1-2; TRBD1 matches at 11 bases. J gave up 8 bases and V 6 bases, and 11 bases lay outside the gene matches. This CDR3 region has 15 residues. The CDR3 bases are TGTGCCAGCAGAGACCCCGGACAGGGGGCGAACGGCTACACCTTC. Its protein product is CASRDPGQGANGYTF.

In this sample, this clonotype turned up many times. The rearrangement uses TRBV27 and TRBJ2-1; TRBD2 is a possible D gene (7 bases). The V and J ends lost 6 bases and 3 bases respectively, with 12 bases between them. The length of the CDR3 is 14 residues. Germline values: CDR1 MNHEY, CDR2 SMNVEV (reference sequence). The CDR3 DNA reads TGTGCCAGCAGGTGGGAGGGGGGCTACAATGAGCAGTTCTTC. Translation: CASRWEGGYNEQFF.

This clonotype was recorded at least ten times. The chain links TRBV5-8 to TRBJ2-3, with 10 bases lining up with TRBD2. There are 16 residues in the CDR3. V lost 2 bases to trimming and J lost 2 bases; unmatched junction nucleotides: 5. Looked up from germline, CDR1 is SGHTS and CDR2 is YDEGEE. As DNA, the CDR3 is TGTGCCAGCAGCTTCGGACTAGCGGAGCACACAGATACGCAGTATTTT. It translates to CASSFGLAEHTDTQYF.

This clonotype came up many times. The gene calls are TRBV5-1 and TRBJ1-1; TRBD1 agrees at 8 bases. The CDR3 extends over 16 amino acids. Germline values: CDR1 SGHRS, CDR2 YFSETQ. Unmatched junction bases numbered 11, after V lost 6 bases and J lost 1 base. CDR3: CASTYTGTGSNTEAFF. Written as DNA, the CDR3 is TGCGCCAGCACCTACACCGGGACAGGCTCGAACACTGAAGCTTTCTTT.

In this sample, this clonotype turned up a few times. The CDR3 DNA is TGCAGTGTAGGGTCGTCGAACTACGAGCAGTACTTC. Encoded protein: CSVGSSNYEQYF. The chain joins TRBV20-1 to TRBJ2-7; no clear D. The CDR3 is 12 amino acids. Germline-derived CDR1 and CDR2 are DFQATT and SNEGSKA (reference sequence). V was clipped by 7 bases and J by 3 bases, with 13 bases between them.

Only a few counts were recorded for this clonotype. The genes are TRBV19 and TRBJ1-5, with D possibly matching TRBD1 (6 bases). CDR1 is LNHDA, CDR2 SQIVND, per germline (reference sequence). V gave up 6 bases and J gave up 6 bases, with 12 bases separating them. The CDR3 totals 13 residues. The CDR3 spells CASRNRAAQPQHF. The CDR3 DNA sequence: TGTGCCAGTAGGAACAGGGCCGCTCAGCCCCAGCATTTT.

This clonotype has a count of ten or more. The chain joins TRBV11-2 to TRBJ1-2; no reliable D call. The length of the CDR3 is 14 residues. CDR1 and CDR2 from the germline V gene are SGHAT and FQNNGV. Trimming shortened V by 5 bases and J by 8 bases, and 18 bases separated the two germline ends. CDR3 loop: CASSPLDGVWGYTF. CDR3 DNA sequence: TGTGCCAGCAGCCCACTGGACGGCGTATGGGGCTACACCTTC.